This T cell receptor (beta chain) comes out of a study of blood T cell repertoires in COVID-19. Seattle participants joined during active infection and were tracked over time. Repertoires were generated with immunoSEQ multiplex PCR, while TCRdb's copy carries only in-frame clones and drops some. This table has a few hundred thousand clones, 89% appearing once. CDR1 and CDR2 (germline): SGHVS, FNYEAQ. V lost 1 base, J lost 4 bases, and 16 bases lay in between. CDR3 length equals 16 residues. The chain combines TRBV7-6 with TRBJ1-1; tentative D call: TRBD1 (5 bases). Source material: peripheral blood. The clonotype comes from a woman aged 25 to 45 with COVID-19, enrolled during active disease. The CDR3 spells CASSLGSGRGSTEAFF. CDR3 nucleotides: TGTGCCAGCAGCTTAGGGTCCGGACGGGGGAGCACTGAAGCTTTCTTT. The whole variable domain, filled in from reference TRBV7-6 and TRBJ1-1, reads GAGVSQSPRYKVTKRGQDVALRCDPISGHVSLYWYRQALGQGPEFLTYFNYEAQQDKSGLPNDRFSAERPEGSISTLTIQRTEQRDSAMYRCASSLGSGRGSTEAFFGQGTRLTVV.